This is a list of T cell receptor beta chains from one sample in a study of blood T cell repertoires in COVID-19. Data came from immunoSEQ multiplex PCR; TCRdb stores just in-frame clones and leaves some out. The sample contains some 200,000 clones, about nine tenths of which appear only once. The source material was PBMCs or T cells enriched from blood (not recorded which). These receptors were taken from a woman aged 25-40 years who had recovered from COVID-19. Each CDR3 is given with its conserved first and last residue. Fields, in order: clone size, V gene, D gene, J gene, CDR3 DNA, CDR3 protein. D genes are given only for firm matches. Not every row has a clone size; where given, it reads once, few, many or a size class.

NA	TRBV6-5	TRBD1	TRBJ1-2	TGTGCCAGCACTTCCCCCACACAGGGGAACTATGGCTACACCTTC	CASTSPTQGNYGYTF
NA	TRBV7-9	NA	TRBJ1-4	TGTGCCAGCACTTTAGATGTCCCAACTAATGAAAAACTGTTTTTT	CASTLDVPTNEKLFF
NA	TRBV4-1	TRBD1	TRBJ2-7	TGCGCCAGCAGCGCCCGGGACAGTCTTTCCTACGAGCAGTACTTC	CASSARDSLSYEQYF
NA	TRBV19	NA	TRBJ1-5	TGTGCCAGTAGTTTTGGGAGGAATCAGCCCCAGCATTTT	CASSFGRNQPQHF
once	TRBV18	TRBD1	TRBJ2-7	TGTGCCAGCTCACTTACGGACAGGGGACCCTACGAGCAGTACTTC	CASSLTDRGPYEQYF
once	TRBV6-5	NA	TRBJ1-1	TGTGCCAGCAGCCCCGGGTTTACAGGCGGAACCGAAGCTTTCTTT	CASSPGFTGGTEAFF
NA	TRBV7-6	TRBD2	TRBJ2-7	TGTGCCAGCAGTCCAGCGGGGGGGAACCTTGGGGAGCAGTACTTC	CASSPAGGNLGEQYF
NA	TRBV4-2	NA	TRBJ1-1	TGTGCCAGCAGCCAAGCGTACGGGACACCTAACACTGAAGCTTTCTTT	CASSQAYGTPNTEAFF
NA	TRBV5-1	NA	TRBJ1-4	TGCGCCAGCAGCAGAGGGGGAGAGGGTAATGAAAAACTGTTTTTT	CASSRGGEGNEKLFF
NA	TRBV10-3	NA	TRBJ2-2	TGTGCCATCAGGGGGGCGGGCACCGGGGAGCTGTTTTTT	CAIRGAGTGELFF
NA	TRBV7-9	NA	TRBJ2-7	TGTGCCAGCAGCTTAGAACGGGGTGTGCAGTACTTC	CASSLERGVQYF
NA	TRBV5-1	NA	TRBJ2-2	TGCGCCAGCAGCTTGGGTCTAGCACTCGGGGAGCTGTTTTTT	CASSLGLALGELFF
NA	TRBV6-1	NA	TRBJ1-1	TGTGCCAGCAGTGAAGTGCCGGGAGCCGTAGGCACTGAAGCTTTCTTT	CASSEVPGAVGTEAFF
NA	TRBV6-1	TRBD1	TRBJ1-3	TGTGCCAGCAGTGAAAATCCGCAGGGGGCCGAATCTGGAAACACCATATATTTT	CASSENPQGAESGNTIYF
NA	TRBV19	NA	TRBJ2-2	TGTGCCAGTAGTTCGCTGGGCCTCCCCTCAAACACCGGGGAGCTGTTTTTT	CASSSLGLPSNTGELFF
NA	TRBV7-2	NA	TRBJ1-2	TGTGCCAGCAGACAAACAGGGTTGTATGGCTACACCTTC	CASRQTGLYGYTF
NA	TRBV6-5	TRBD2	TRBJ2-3	TGTGCCAGCAGTTACCGCGGGGGGGCGTCTGGAGATACGCAGTATTTT	CASSYRGGASGDTQYF
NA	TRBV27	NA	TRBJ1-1	TGTGCCAGCAGTTACAGGCCGATGAACACTGAAGCTTTCTTT	CASSYRPMNTEAFF
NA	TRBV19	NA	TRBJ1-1	TGTGCCAGTAGTAGGAGCGGCGGGCAGCTGAACACTGAAGCTTTCTTT	CASSRSGGQLNTEAFF
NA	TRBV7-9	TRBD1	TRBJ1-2	TGTGCCAGCAGCTTATGGACAGGGAGCTATGGCTACACCTTC	CASSLWTGSYGYTF
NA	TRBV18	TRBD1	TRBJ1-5	TGTGCCAGCTCTCAACAGGGGTATAGCAATCAGCCCCAGCATTTT	CASSQQGYSNQPQHF
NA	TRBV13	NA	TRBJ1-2	TGTGCCAGCAGCTCACCCCGACAGGCGTCTAACTATGGCTACACCTTC	CASSSPRQASNYGYTF
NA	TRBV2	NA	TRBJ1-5	TGTGCCAGCAAAACAGGGTTGGGCAATCAGCCCCAGCATTTT	CASKTGLGNQPQHF
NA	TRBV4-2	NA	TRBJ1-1	TGTGCCAGCAGCCAAGATCGAGGGACTGAAGCTTTCTTT	CASSQDRGTEAFF
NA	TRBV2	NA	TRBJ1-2	TGTGCCAGCAGTGAATTGGGGGCCCCTTATGGCTACACCTTC	CASSELGAPYGYTF
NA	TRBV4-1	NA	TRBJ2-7	TGCGCCAGCAGCCCGTCGGGTCAGGACTATTACGAGCAGTACTTC	CASSPSGQDYYEQYF
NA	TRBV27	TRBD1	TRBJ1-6	TGTGCCAGCAGTTTAGTACAGGGGGCGAGTAATTCACCCCTCCACTTT	CASSLVQGASNSPLHF
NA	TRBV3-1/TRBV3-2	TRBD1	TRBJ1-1	TGTGCCAGCAGCCACGGGACAGGGTCAACTGAAGCTTTCTTT	CASSHGTGSTEAFF
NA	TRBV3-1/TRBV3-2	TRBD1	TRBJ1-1	TGTGCCAGCAGCCAAGATATGGAGACAGGGGAGTTGAACACTGAAGCTTTCTTT	CASSQDMETGELNTEAFF
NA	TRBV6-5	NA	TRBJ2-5	TGTGCCAGCAGTTGGGGGGTTGGGGAGACCCAGTACTTC	CASSWGVGETQYF
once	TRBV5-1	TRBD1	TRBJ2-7	TGCGCCAGCAGCTTGGAAACAGGGGGAGAGCAGTACTTC	CASSLETGGEQYF
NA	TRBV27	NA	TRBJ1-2	TGTGCCAGCAGTTTATCAGGGGGTCACTATGGCTACACCTTC	CASSLSGGHYGYTF
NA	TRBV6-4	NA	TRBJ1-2	TGTGCCAGCAGTGAAGGAGGCTATGGCTACACCTTC	CASSEGGYGYTF
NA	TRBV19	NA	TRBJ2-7	TGTGCCAGTAGTCGAGGGTGGAGGGAGTCCTCTTCCTACGAGCAGTACTTC	CASSRGWRESSSYEQYF
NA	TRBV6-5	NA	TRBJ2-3	TGTGCCAGCAGTTTTCTAGATACGCAGTATTTT	CASSFLDTQYF
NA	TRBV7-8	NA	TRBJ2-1	TGTGCCAGCAGCTTACGGGAGCCTTTCTCCTACAATGAGCAGTTCTTC	CASSLREPFSYNEQFF
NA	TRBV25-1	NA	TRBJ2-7	TGTGCCAGCAATAAGACATGGGGCGTAAAGTTGAACGAGCAGTACTTC	CASNKTWGVKLNEQYF
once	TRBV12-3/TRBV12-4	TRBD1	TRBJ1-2	TGTGCCAGCAGTGACAGGGGCGGTGGCTACACCTTC	CASSDRGGGYTF
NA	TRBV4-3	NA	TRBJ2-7	TGCGCCAGCAGCCAAGGAGGCCAAGCCTACGAGCAGTACTTC	CASSQGGQAYEQYF